This T cell receptor beta chain stems from a study of blood T cell repertoires in COVID-19. Study in general: Whether acute or convalescent, the COVID-19 samples came from the United States, Italy and Spain.

Participants came from 20 to 25 US areas, aged about 18 to 89 years. Participants' reported clinical history set cohort assignment. Per germline, CDR1 LNHDA and CDR2 SQIVND (reference sequence). The CDR3 has 15 amino acids. V was pared by 1 base and J by 3 bases, with 4 bases of the junction left unmatched. The data were produced by immunoSEQ multiplex PCR, yet TCRdb's version contains in-frame clones alone and is incomplete. The sample carries fewer than 350,000 clones, about 89% recorded once. The sequenced sample was PBMCs or T cells enriched from blood (not recorded which). The source of this sequence is a man between 60 and 75 years old who had recovered from COVID-19. The chain is built from TRBV19 and TRBJ2-5; TRBD1 aligns across 8 bases. The CDR3 reads CASSIVGQGKETQYF. DNA of the CDR3: TGTGCCAGTAGTATAGTTGGACAGGGCAAAGAGACCCAGTACTTC.